This section outlines one T cell receptor beta chain sequence together with its context. Its antigen is undetermined. These data come from a study of T cell responses to AZD1222 COVID-19 vaccine. Sequencing used immunoSEQ multiplex PCR; TCRdb keeps in-frame clones, though not all of them. Of about 79,000 clones in the sample, around 84% were seen once. Regarding the study as a whole: Seropositive at baseline were only six AZD1222 recipients.

This TCR derives from an adult in good health. The sequenced sample was peripheral blood, obtained on day 0 of AZD1222 vaccination.

The CDR3 loop reads CASRNGWGAGEKLFF. For the CDR3, the DNA is TGTGCCAGCAGAAACGGTTGGGGGGCGGGAGAAAAACTGTTTTTT. The chain uses TRBV6-5 and TRBJ1-4, with D possibly TRBD1 on 6 matching bases. V dropped 6 bases and J dropped 8 bases, with 19 bases sitting between them. The germline V gene encodes CDR1 MNHEY and CDR2 SVGAGI. The CDR3 runs to 15 residues.